These 11 T cell receptor beta chains were all obtained from the same sample, sequenced in a study of T cell responses to AZD1222 COVID-19 vaccine. Repertoires were generated with immunoSEQ multiplex PCR, while TCRdb's copy carries only in-frame clones and drops some. The top ten clones hold 0.85% to 0.95% of a sample with fewer than 150,000 clones, 93% of them seen once. Sequences were derived from peripheral blood, sampled on day 0 of AZD1222 vaccination. The receptors derive from an adult in good health.

The CDR3 DNA reads TGTGCCAGCACCGAGAGAGAGAACACTGAAGCTTTCTTT. Encoded protein: CASTERENTEAFF. The chain recombines TRBV6-6 with TRBJ1-1; D gene uncertain. The length of the CDR3 is 13 residues. The germline CDR1 and CDR2 sequences are MNHNY and SVGAGI (reference sequence). Trimming removed 7 bases from V and 1 base from J, with 10 bases in between.

This chain's CDR3 is CASSQDPTGYMNTEAFF. The CDR3 nucleotides are TGTGCCAGCAGCCAAGATCCCACAGGGTACATGAACACTGAAGCTTTCTTT. J is TRBJ1-1 and V is TRBV3-1 (or the pseudogene TRBV3-2); D may be TRBD1 (6 bases). CDR1 LGHDT and CDR2 YNNKEL come from the germline V gene (reference sequence). The V gene lost 0 bases and the J gene lost 0 bases, with 14 bases spanning the gap. The CDR3 contains 17 residues.

This clone was found once. The V and J genes are TRBV3-1 (or the pseudogene TRBV3-2) and TRBJ1-6; 8 positions match TRBD1. Germline trimming cut 1 base from V and 0 bases from J; bases unmatched to any gene: 11. The CDR3 is made up of 20 amino acids. The germline V gene encodes CDR1 LGHDT and CDR2 YNNKEL (reference sequence). The CDR3, as DNA: TGTGCCAGCAGCCAAGTCGGCGGGACAGGCCCGAGCTCCTATAATTCACCCCTCCACTTT. Protein product: CASSQVGGTGPSSYNSPLHF.

The chain combines TRBV6-5 with TRBJ1-4; 7 nucleotides align to TRBD1. The CDR3 runs 13 residues. Germline lookup yields CDR1 MNHEY and CDR2 SVGAGI. V lost 6 bases and J lost 6; bases outside the gene matches: 4. The CDR3 here is CASSVDRDEKLFF. For the CDR3, the DNA is TGTGCCAGCAGCGTCGACAGGGATGAAAAACTGTTTTTT.

CDR3 in amino acids: CASSERGDRGANYGYTF. DNA for the CDR3: TGTGCCAGCAGTGAGAGGGGGGACAGGGGAGCTAACTATGGCTACACCTTC. The chain recombines TRBV2 with TRBJ1-2, with 10 bases fitting TRBD1. The CDR3 is 17 amino acids. CDR1 and CDR2 (germline): SNHLY, FYNNEI. With V trimmed by 3 bases and J by 0 bases, 7 bases remained unmatched.

The chain joins TRBV7-2 to TRBJ2-7; 10 bases agree with TRBD1. In germline, CDR1 is SGHTA, CDR2 FQGNSA. The CDR3 spans 15 residues. The junction had 6 bases not matched to a gene; V was cut back by 4 bases and J by 3 bases. In DNA form, the CDR3 reads TGTGCCAGCAGCTCCCGGGACAGGGGCTTCTACGAGCAGTACTTC. Protein product: CASSSRDRGFYEQYF.

The chain is built from TRBV4-1 and TRBJ1-2; D gene uncertain. CDR3 length: 15 residues. V lost 1 base to trimming and J lost 7 bases, with 16 bases between them. Germline V gene sequence: CDR1 MGHRA, CDR2 YSYEKL. This chain's CDR3 is CASSQVEDGKGGYTF. The DNA for the CDR3 is TGCGCCAGCAGCCAAGTCGAGGACGGGAAGGGTGGCTACACCTTC.

The chain joins TRBV5-1 to TRBJ2-7; TRBD1 matches at 8 bases. The ends lost 0 bases at V and 6 bases at J; junction bases unmatched: 11. Germline CDR1 SGHRS, CDR2 YFSETQ. The CDR3 runs to 16 residues. CDR3 DNA sequence: TGCGCCAGCAGCTTGGGGACAGGGTCAGGAGACGGCGAGCAGTACTTC. This gives the protein CASSLGTGSGDGEQYF. The full variable domain, completed using reference TRBV5-1 and TRBJ2-7, is KAGVTQTPRYLIKTRGQQVTLSCSPISGHRSVSWYQQTPGQGLQFLFEYFSETQRNKGNFPGRFSGRQFSNSRSEMNVSTLELGDSALYLCASSLGTGSGDGEQYFGPGTRLTVT.

V usage is TRBV4-1 and J usage is TRBJ2-7; D is possibly TRBD1 (6 bases). The CDR3 loop spans 15 amino acids. Trimming left V 5 bases short and J 4 bases short, with 18 bases between. From germline, CDR1 is MGHRA and CDR2 YSYEKL. The CDR3 region is CASSTQTGSGYEQYF. For the CDR3, the DNA is TGCGCCAGCAGCACACAAACAGGGTCGGGATACGAGCAGTACTTC.

This clone occurred a few times. The chain has TRBV7-2 and TRBJ1-1; D gene ambiguous. Germline CDR1 SGHTA, CDR2 FQGNSA. The CDR3 is made up of 12 amino acids. V lost 1 base and J lost 6, with 6 bases in between. Written as DNA, the CDR3 is TGTGCCAGCAGCTTAGATCGATCTGAAGCTTTCTTT. Amino acid sequence: CASSLDRSEAFF.

This chain joins TRBV6-1 and TRBJ1-5; the D gene is possibly TRBD1 (6 bases). This CDR3 contains 16 residues. The germline V gene encodes CDR1 MNHNS and CDR2 SASEGT. The ends were cut back, 4 bases at V and 5 bases at J, with 18 bases in the middle. Written as DNA, the CDR3 is TGTGCCAGCAGTGCGGCAGGCGGGGGCGGATATCAGCCCCAGCATTTT. This gives the protein CASSAAGGGGYQPQHF.